This T cell receptor beta chain was documented in a study of T cell responses to AZD1222 COVID-19 vaccine. Study-level points and caveats: Variant regions that are unmutated are reportedly the target of nearly half of spike-specific TCRs. Following two doses of AZD1222, Spike-specific TCR breadth and depth rose.

To note about this clone: The target antigen is unknown.

Produced via immunoSEQ multiplex PCR; TCRdb's table is partial and in-frame only. The sample has 18,000 or so clones, roughly nine tenths seen once. The germline V gene has CDR1 SQVTM and CDR2 ANQGSEA. The trim removed 4 bases at V and 4 bases at J, leaving 7 bases unmatched. The CDR3 extends over 14 amino acids. This material consisted of peripheral blood, taken 28 days after the second AZD1222 dose. The sequence was obtained from an adult who received the AZD1222 COVID-19 vaccine. The J gene is TRBJ2-5, the V gene TRBV29-1; 9 bases agree with TRBD1. CDR3 loop: CSVADPGQGETQYF. In DNA form, the CDR3 reads TGCAGCGTTGCTGACCCGGGACAGGGAGAGACCCAGTACTTC. The variable domain in full, completed from reference TRBV29-1 and TRBJ2-5, reads SAVISQKPSRDICQRGTSLTIQCQVDSQVTMMFWYRQQPGQSLTLIATANQGSEATYESGFVIDKFPISRPNLTFSTLTVSNMSPEDSSIYLCSVADPGQGETQYFGPGTRLLVL.